Listed below are T cell receptor beta chains from one sample, sequenced in a study of cytomegalovirus exposure and HLA in healthy donors. Measured with immunoSEQ multiplex PCR; TCRdb has only the in-frame clones, and not every one. In the table there are roughly 330,000 clones, around 90% of which are singletons. The material sequenced was PBMCs. The receptors stem from a woman in her twenties or thirties in good health and CMV-seropositive. Both conserved end residues are part of each CDR3. The order of the fields is V gene, J gene, clone size, D gene, CDR3 protein, CDR3 DNA. D genes are given only for firm matches. Clone size is shown for a subset of rows, as once, few, many or a class of expanded clone.

TRBV4-2,TRBJ2-7,.,TRBD1,CASSQDRGTYEQYF,TGTGCCAGCAGCCAAGACAGGGGGACCTACGAGCAGTACTTC
TRBV7-3,TRBJ1-1,.,.,CASSLWANTEAFF,TGTGCCAGCAGCTTATGGGCTAACACTGAAGCTTTCTTT
TRBV9,TRBJ2-3,.,TRBD1,CASSARQGGTDTQYF,TGTGCCAGCAGCGCCAGACAGGGGGGGACAGATACGCAGTATTTT
TRBV25-1,TRBJ2-1,.,.,CASSEQGNEQFF,TGTGCCAGCAGTGAACAAGGCAATGAGCAGTTCTTC
TRBV6-6,TRBJ2-5,.,TRBD1,CASSSRDRRGETQYF,TGTGCCAGCAGTTCCCGGGACAGGAGGGGGGAGACCCAGTACTTC
TRBV5-1,TRBJ2-5,.,TRBD1,CASSLGQGAYETQYF,TGCGCCAGCAGCCTTGGACAGGGGGCATATGAGACCCAGTACTTC
TRBV7-9,TRBJ2-7,.,.,CASSLSTGPLSYEQYF,TGTGCCAGCAGCTTAAGTACAGGGCCACTCTCCTACGAGCAGTACTTC
TRBV7-9,TRBJ2-3,.,TRBD2,CASSLGVAGVGDTQYF,TGTGCCAGCAGCTTAGGGGTAGCGGGAGTTGGAGATACGCAGTATTTT
TRBV11-2,TRBJ2-1,.,TRBD2,CASSPAGTSGGDEQFF,TGTGCCAGCAGCCCCGCCGGGACTAGCGGGGGGGATGAGCAGTTCTTC
TRBV4-1,TRBJ1-2,.,TRBD1,CASSHLTGGGYGYTF,TGCGCCAGCAGCCACCTAACAGGGGGCGGCTATGGCTACACCTTC
TRBV5-1,TRBJ2-1,.,.,CASSAGVNNEQFF,TGCGCCAGCAGCGCCGGAGTGAACAATGAGCAGTTCTTC
TRBV6-5,TRBJ2-1,.,TRBD2,CASSIRGGEQFF,TGTGCCAGTTCTATACGGGGGGGTGAGCAGTTCTTC
TRBV14,TRBJ2-2,.,.,CASSQRRDNTGELFF,TGTGCCAGCAGCCAACGGAGGGACAACACCGGGGAGCTGTTTTTT
TRBV5-5,TRBJ2-7,.,TRBD2,CASSLGRGSGRAKAYEQYF,TGTGCCAGCAGCTTGGGCCGAGGGAGCGGGAGGGCCAAAGCCTACGAGCAGTACTTC
TRBV5-1,TRBJ1-4,.,.,CASSPTYGNEKLFF,TGCGCCAGCAGCCCCACGTATGGCAATGAAAAACTGTTTTTT
TRBV18,TRBJ2-5,.,.,CASSAGVQETQYF,TGTGCCAGCTCAGCAGGGGTTCAAGAGACCCAGTACTTC
TRBV9,TRBJ1-4,.,TRBD1,CASSVQGAGRNEKLFF,TGTGCCAGCAGCGTCCAGGGGGCGGGCCGTAATGAAAAACTGTTTTTT
TRBV28,TRBJ1-1,.,.,CASSLWSPAAEAFF,TGTGCCAGCAGTTTATGGTCCCCCGCCGCTGAAGCTTTCTTT
TRBV6-5,TRBJ2-7,.,.,CASSYTGYEQYF,TGTGCCAGCAGTTACACAGGGTACGAGCAGTACTTC
TRBV4-3,TRBJ2-5,.,TRBD2,CASSQDLGTSGREETQYF,TGCGCCAGCAGCCAAGACCTCGGGACTAGCGGGAGAGAAGAGACCCAGTACTTC
TRBV27,TRBJ2-7,.,.,CASVGVVGGRGPRPYEQYF,TGTGCCAGCGTTGGGGTAGTCGGCGGCCGGGGCCCTCGCCCCTACGAGCAGTACTTC
TRBV29-1,TRBJ1-1,.,TRBD1,CSVPGQGQGNTEAFF,TGCAGCGTCCCTGGACAGGGACAAGGGAACACTGAAGCTTTCTTT
TRBV7-2,TRBJ2-3,.,.,CASSLISAGDTQYF,TGTGCCAGCAGCTTAATCTCGGCGGGGGATACGCAGTATTTT
TRBV13,TRBJ1-5,.,.,CASSFSGSNQPQHF,TGTGCCAGCAGCTTTTCAGGTAGCAATCAGCCCCAGCATTTT
TRBV4-3,TRBJ2-3,.,.,CASSPGLSGDTQYF,TGCGCCAGCAGCCCTGGGCTATCTGGGGATACGCAGTATTTT
TRBV13,TRBJ2-1,.,TRBD2,CASTIRTSGSLEQFF,TGTGCCAGCACCATACGGACTAGCGGGAGTTTAGAGCAGTTCTTC
TRBV28,TRBJ1-1,.,TRBD1,CASRRQGRMNTEAFF,TGTGCCAGCAGGCGACAGGGCCGGATGAACACTGAAGCTTTCTTT
TRBV11-2,TRBJ1-2,once,.,CASSFLREIRDGYGYTF,TGTGCCAGCAGCTTTCTTAGAGAGATAAGGGACGGCTATGGCTACACCTTC
TRBV4-2,TRBJ1-2,.,.,CASSQADEANYGYTF,TGTGCCAGCAGCCAAGCTGACGAAGCTAACTATGGCTACACCTTC
TRBV6-1,TRBJ2-7,.,TRBD1,CASSRTGFYEQYF,TGTGCCAGCAGCCGGACAGGGTTCTACGAGCAGTACTTC
TRBV4-1,TRBJ2-7,.,.,CASSQKSGTGTYEQYF,TGCGCCAGCAGCCAGAAATCCGGGACTGGTACCTACGAGCAGTACTTC
TRBV6-1,TRBJ1-1,.,TRBD1,CASISSRGVPEAFF,TGTGCCAGCATTAGTAGCAGGGGGGTTCCTGAAGCTTTCTTT
TRBV6-1,TRBJ1-4,.,.,CASSDWLRGGVEKLFF,TGTGCCAGCAGTGATTGGTTGAGGGGGGGTGTTGAAAAACTGTTTTTT
TRBV7-2,TRBJ2-2,.,TRBD1,CASSNGQGLHTGELFF,TGTGCCAGCAGCAACGGACAGGGATTGCACACCGGGGAGCTGTTTTTT
TRBV30,TRBJ1-1,once,.,CAWRSQGYTEAFF,TGTGCCTGGAGATCACAGGGTTACACTGAAGCTTTCTTT
TRBV28,TRBJ2-5,.,.,CASSFRGRSDQETQYF,TGTGCCAGCAGTTTTAGGGGGAGGTCCGATCAAGAGACCCAGTACTTC
TRBV29-1,TRBJ1-1,.,.,CSVQTGSLNTEAFF,TGCAGCGTTCAAACAGGGTCCCTGAACACTGAAGCTTTCTTT
TRBV6-4,TRBJ2-1,.,TRBD2,CASSDSSGGANEQFF,TGTGCCAGCAGTGACTCTAGCGGGGGGGCCAATGAGCAGTTCTTC
TRBV28,TRBJ1-3,.,.,CASSQDRNTIYF,TGTGCCAGCAGTCAGGATCGAAACACCATATATTTT
TRBV7-9,TRBJ2-7,.,.,CASSLGVGTNYEQYF,TGTGCCAGCAGCTTGGGCGTCGGAACCAACTATGAGCAGTACTTC
TRBV4-2,TRBJ1-2,.,.,CASSQVPAQGRHYGYTF,TGTGCCAGCAGCCAAGTTCCGGCCCAGGGCCGGCACTATGGCTACACCTTC
TRBV11-2,TRBJ2-6,once,.,CASSIPSGDPSSGANVLTF,TGTGCCAGCAGCATCCCGTCTGGGGACCCTTCGTCTGGGGCCAACGTCCTGACTTTC
TRBV4-1,TRBJ1-6,few,TRBD1,CASSQGTGANSPLHF,TGCGCCAGCAGCCAAGGGACAGGGGCTAATTCACCCCTCCACTTT
TRBV28,TRBJ1-5,.,.,CASSTPQGSQPQHF,TGTGCCAGCAGTACGCCACAGGGAAGTCAGCCCCAGCATTTT
TRBV13,TRBJ2-7,.,.,CASSDRGAHPLREQYF,TGTGCCAGCAGCGATAGAGGTGCGCACCCCTTGAGGGAGCAGTACTTC
TRBV4-3,TRBJ1-5,few,.,CASSQDVIGNQPQHF,TGCGCCAGCAGCCAAGATGTGATAGGGAATCAGCCCCAGCATTTT
TRBV29-1,TRBJ1-5,.,.,CSVDEGVGQPQHF,TGCAGCGTTGATGAGGGAGTGGGACAGCCCCAGCATTTT
TRBV4-2,TRBJ1-6,.,TRBD1,CASSQNSGQYNSPLHF,TGTGCCAGCAGCCAAAACTCGGGACAGTATAATTCACCCCTCCACTTT